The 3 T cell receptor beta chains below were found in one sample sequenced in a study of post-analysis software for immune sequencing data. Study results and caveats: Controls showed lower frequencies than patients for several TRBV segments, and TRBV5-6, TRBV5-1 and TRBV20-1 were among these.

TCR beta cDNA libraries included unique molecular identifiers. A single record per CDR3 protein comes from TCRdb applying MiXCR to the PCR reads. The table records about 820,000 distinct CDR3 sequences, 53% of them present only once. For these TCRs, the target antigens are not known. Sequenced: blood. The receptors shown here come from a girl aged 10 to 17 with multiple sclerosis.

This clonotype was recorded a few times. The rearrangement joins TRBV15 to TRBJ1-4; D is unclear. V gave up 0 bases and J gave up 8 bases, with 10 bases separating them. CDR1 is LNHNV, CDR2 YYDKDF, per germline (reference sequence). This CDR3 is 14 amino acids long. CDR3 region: CATSRDPENEKLFF. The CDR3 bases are TGTGCCACCAGCAGAGATCCTGAAAACGAAAAACTGTTTTTT.

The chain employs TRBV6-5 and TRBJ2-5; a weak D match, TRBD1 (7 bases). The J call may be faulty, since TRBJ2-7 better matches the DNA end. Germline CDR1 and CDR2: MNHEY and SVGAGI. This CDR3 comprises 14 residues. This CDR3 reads CASSPRSGGYEQYF. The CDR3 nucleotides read TGTGCCAGCAGTCCCCGGTCAGGGGGGTACGAGCAGTACTTC.

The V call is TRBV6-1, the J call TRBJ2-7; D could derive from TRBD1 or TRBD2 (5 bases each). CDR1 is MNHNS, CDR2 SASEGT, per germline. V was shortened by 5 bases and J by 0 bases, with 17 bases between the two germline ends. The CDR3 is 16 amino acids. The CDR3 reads CASSLTGTKSSYEQYF. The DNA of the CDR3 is TGTGCCAGCAGTCTAACCGGGACGAAAAGCTCCTACGAGCAGTACTTC.